Below, 12 T cell receptor beta chains from the same sample are listed, as sequenced in a study of blood T cell repertoires in COVID-19. Repertoires were generated with immunoSEQ multiplex PCR, while TCRdb's copy carries only in-frame clones and drops some. The data contain about 88,000 clones, around 90% of them singletons. The sequenced material came from peripheral blood. The receptors here all came from a male donor with acute or convalescent COVID-19.

This clone was counted a single time. The chain couples TRBV10-3 to TRBJ2-2; D possibly corresponds to TRBD1 (6 bases). This CDR3 is built from 15 residues. V gave up 6 bases and J gave up 4 bases, with 15 bases separating them. Germline-derived CDR1 and CDR2 are ENHRY and SYGVKD. The CDR3 nucleotides read TGTGCCATCAGGGCAGGGATCAGGGGCACCGGGGAGCTGTTTTTT. It translates to CAIRAGIRGTGELFF.

The rearrangement links TRBV7-3 to TRBJ1-2; tentatively, D is TRBD1 (5 bases). There are 16 residues in the CDR3. Trimming took 5 bases from V and 0 from J, leaving 16 bases between them. Germline lookup yields CDR1 SGHTA and CDR2 FQGTGA. The CDR3, as DNA: TGTGCCAGCAGCCCTTACCATCAGGGTGCTAACTATGGCTACACCTTC. Its translation: CASSPYHQGANYGYTF.

The J gene is TRBJ1-5, the V gene TRBV24-1; D is unresolved. The CDR3 runs 14 residues. V lost 5 bases and J 5 bases, leaving 12 bases between the germline ends. The germline gives CDR1 KGHDR, CDR2 SFDVKD. The CDR3 region is CATSAPGVDQPQHF. For the CDR3, the DNA is TGTGCCACCAGTGCCCCCGGGGTCGATCAGCCCCAGCATTTT.

J is TRBJ1-1 and V is TRBV3-1 (or the pseudogene TRBV3-2); 8 bases are a match to TRBD1. V gave up 1 base and J gave up 5 bases; unmatched junction bases: 3. CDR1 and CDR2 (germline): LGHDT, YNNKEL (reference sequence). The CDR3 is 14 amino acids. This CDR3 reads CASSQADRGTEAFF. CDR3 in DNA: TGTGCCAGCAGCCAAGCAGACAGGGGTACTGAAGCTTTCTTT.

This chain links TRBV6-5 with TRBJ2-5, with 7 bases identical to TRBD2. Trimming cost V 3 bases and J 2 bases; bases outside gene matches: 3. This CDR3 is 14 amino acids long. Germline CDR1 and CDR2: MNHEY and SVGAGI. The CDR3 sequence: CASSYSRGQETQYF. CDR3 DNA sequence: TGTGCCAGCAGTTATTCGCGGGGGCAAGAGACCCAGTACTTC.

The table lists this clone with a few counts. V gene TRBV18 combines with J gene TRBJ1-3; TRBD1 matches 9 bases. The CDR3 is made up of 17 amino acids. J gave up 4 bases and V 1 base, and 8 bases lay outside the gene matches. Germline CDR1 KGHSH, CDR2 LQKENI. CDR3: CASSPLPGQGYGNTIYF. The CDR3 coding sequence is TGTGCCAGCTCACCACTCCCGGGACAGGGTTACGGAAACACCATATATTTT.

The CDR3 spells CASSPRGATNEKLFF. Written as DNA, the CDR3 is TGTGCCAGCAGCCCCCGCGGGGCAACTAATGAAAAACTGTTTTTT. The V call is TRBV9, the J call TRBJ1-4; D not resolved. This CDR3 has 15 amino acids. Germline V gene lookup returns CDR1 SGDLS and CDR2 YYNGEE. Trimming took 4 bases from V and 0 from J, leaving 10 bases between them.

DNA of the CDR3: TGTGCCAGCAGCCCCAACTCCGGACAGGGTCATGGCTACACCTTC. The encoded protein is CASSPNSGQGHGYTF. The chain couples TRBV3-1 (or the pseudogene TRBV3-2) to TRBJ1-2, with 8 positions matching TRBD1. The germline CDR1 and CDR2 sequences are LGHDT and YNNKEL (reference sequence). This CDR3 has 15 amino acids. V gave up 4 bases and J gave up 6 bases; unmatched junction bases: 10.

This chain uses TRBV4-1 with TRBJ1-6; D is possibly TRBD1 (5 bases). Trimming stripped 0 bases from V and 7 bases from J, with 13 bases between. The CDR3 covers 16 residues. Germline CDR1 and CDR2: MGHRA and YSYEKL. As DNA, the CDR3 is TGCGCCAGCAGCCAAGATCCAGGACAACTCAATTCACCCCTCCACTTT. Its translation: CASSQDPGQLNSPLHF.

The chain uses TRBV29-1 and TRBJ2-5, with D maybe TRBD2 (6 bases). Germline CDR1 reads SQVTM; CDR2 reads ANQGSEA. V lost 7 bases and J lost 5, with 20 bases in between. The CDR3 runs 14 residues. CDR3 sequence (DNA): TGCAGCGCCCAGTCGGGACTCCCCCCGGAGACCCAGTACTTC. Its protein is CSAQSGLPPETQYF.

The chain joins TRBV5-6 to TRBJ2-5; 7 positions match TRBD2. Per the germline V gene, CDR1 is SGHDT and CDR2 is YYEEEE. Trimming cost V 0 bases and J 5 bases; bases outside gene matches: 7. The CDR3 consists of 15 residues. CDR3 residues: CASSLAATGGETQYF. The CDR3 DNA reads TGTGCCAGCAGCTTGGCGGCTACCGGGGGGGAGACCCAGTACTTC.

The chain combines TRBV6-5 with TRBJ1-2; TRBD1 agrees at 8 bases. The germline V gene has CDR1 MNHEY and CDR2 SVGAGI. The CDR3 sequence is 14 residues long. J gave up 3 bases and V 5 bases, and 5 bases lay outside the gene matches. The CDR3 nucleotides are TGTGCCAGCAGTACCCCGGGACAGGACTATGGCTACACCTTC. This gives the protein CASSTPGQDYGYTF.